This TCR beta chain was observed in a study of T cell repertoires in cytomegalovirus infection. Study summary: Matching HLA type and CMV infection were both indicated by public TCR beta signatures. Findings and limits, study-wide: The ex vivo response was dominated by HLA-C-restricted CMV-specific TCR beta clonotypes.

TCRdb ran MiXCR on the reads and lists one entry per CDR3 protein. The table lists 250,000 or so distinct CDR3 sequences, about 17% of them singletons. This CDR3 spans 15 amino acids. After removal of 6 bases from V and 5 bases from J, the junction contained 7 bases not matched to a gene. CDR1 and CDR2 from the germline V gene are MNHEY and SVGEGT. This clonotype was counted between two and nine times. Its antigen is not known. Sequenced: CD8+ T cells from PBMCs. The chain uses TRBV6-2 or TRBV6-3 and TRBJ2-5; 12 bases agree with TRBD2. The origin of this receptor is a human donor in good health (CMV status not recorded). Some clones in this sample may be carry-over from other donors' samples. CDR3 in DNA: TGTGCCAGCAGACTACCCGGGACTAGCGGGGAGACCCAGTACTTC. This codes for CASRLPGTSGETQYF.